This T cell receptor (beta chain) was sequenced during a study of blood T cell repertoires in COVID-19 (dated by TCRdb to the early 2020s). For the study in its entirety: Samples covering the acute and convalescent phases of COVID-19 were provided by collaborators in the United States, Italy and Spain. The repertoires were released in a freely available public database meant as a resource for research on the immune response to SARS-CoV-2. The samples were drawn from two sources: the first 160 participants of the ongoing ImmuneRACE study, and 950 to 1,500 subjects contributed by 6 global collaborators. HLA class I and class II types, where available, came from metadata supplied by the sample provider rather than from assay-based typing. The material from the prospective study consisted of cDNA or gDNA derived from T cells, B-cell-depleted T cells, or PBMCs. Nearly every sample came with metadata listing a de-identified subject ID, COVID-19 status, age in years and sex. Deeply sampled blood TCRbeta repertoires from subjects exposed to, actively infected with, or recovered from COVID-19 were included in the dataset.

V loses 4 bases at its end and J loses 0 bases; junction bases beyond the gene matches: 5. Taken from the germline V gene, the CDR1 and CDR2 loops are MNHEY and SVGAGI. The CDR3 has 16 amino acids, counting the end cysteine and phenylalanine. CDR3 DNA is the only sequence kept; it has 48 bases, read in frame from the first base. The full study reports these points: Clinical and demographic metadata were provided uncurated, with the amount varying by source and participant.

The collaborating institutions used their own protocols to collect whole blood in K2EDTA tubes. For TCRbeta analysis, collaborators shipped samples as frozen whole blood, isolated PBMCs, or DNA extracted from either of those sample types. TCRbeta CDR3 regions were amplified from genomic DNA using the immunoSEQ Assay, a bias-controlled multiplex PCR. On the study's bioinformatics: Within the assay, amplification of reference gene primers was used to estimate how many nucleated cells each sample contained. Sequence reads were collapsed and filtered to measure the absolute abundance of every unique TCRbeta CDR3 rearrangement. Productive Simpson clonality was computed per sample as the square root of Simpson's diversity index over productive rearrangements. TCRdb mirrors the immuneACCESS table, restricted to in-frame sequences. Some clones are absent from its copies; in checked studies, under half trace to an unresolved V gene, and the reason for the others is unknown. V, J and clone size derive from that table, while D and trimming were established from the DNA sequence. In this sample the table shows 99,000 or so clones, 84% of which occur a single time. The ten most abundant clones make up 20% to 30% of the sample.

In regard to this clone: Its binding antigen is unknown. No qualities accompany the bases; no much larger clone lies one base away.

The chain employs TRBV6-5 and TRBJ1-3; 8 central nucleotides agree with TRBD1. This receptor was identified in a man aged 60-69 years with acute or convalescent COVID-19. The sequencing sample was made of peripheral blood. Here is the DNA: TGTGCCAGCAGTTTCAGGGGGCCCAACTCTGGAAACACCATATATTTT. Its translation reads: CASSFRGPNSGNTIYF.